Listed below are T cell receptor beta chains from one sample, sequenced in a study of shared clonotypes between healthy human individuals. Libraries were prepared by immunoSEQ multiplex PCR; TCRdb keeps only in-frame clonotypes and omits some of them. The sample consists of approximately 1,000,000 clones, 60% to 85% of them appearing once. Sequenced sample: memory CD4+ T cells from PBMCs. These receptors came from a man aged 18 to 29 in good health. Some clones in this sample may be carry-over from other donors' samples. The CDR3 runs from the conserved cysteine through the conserved F or W. Fields, in order: CDR3 DNA, CDR3 protein, D gene, V gene, J gene, clone size. D genes are given only for firm matches. Clone size appears in some rows only: once, few, many, or a class for an expanded clone.

TGTGCCATCAGGAGGGACGGCTCCTACGAGCAGTACTTC	CAIRRDGSYEQYF	.	TRBV10-3	TRBJ2-7	.
TGTGCCAGCCCTTCCTCTAGGACAGATACGCAGTATTTT	CASPSSRTDTQYF	.	TRBV6-1	TRBJ2-3	once
TGTGCCAGCAGTTTTAGGGATACGCAGTATTTT	CASSFRDTQYF	.	TRBV27	TRBJ2-3	.
TGTGCCAGCACCCCACCGGGACAGGGGATCAGAGTGAACACTGAAGCTTTCTTT	CASTPPGQGIRVNTEAFF	TRBD1	TRBV7-9	TRBJ1-1	few
TGTGCCACTTCCCTTGCTCCTCGCATCGGGGACAGGCCGTATAGCAATCAGCCCCAGCATTTT	CATSLAPRIGDRPYSNQPQHF	TRBD1	TRBV14	TRBJ1-5	.
TGTGCCAGCAGCCCGGACAGGGAACCAGATACGCAGTATTTT	CASSPDREPDTQYF	TRBD1	TRBV9	TRBJ2-3	.
TGTGCCTGGAGTGTAGACAGCAATCAGCCCCAGCATTTT	CAWSVDSNQPQHF	.	TRBV30	TRBJ1-5	.
TGTGCCATCAGTGCGGGGACAGTTTACAATGAGCAGTTCTTC	CAISAGTVYNEQFF	TRBD1	TRBV10-3	TRBJ2-1	.
TGTGCCAGCAGTACTATCGGCAGGGACTCCTACGAGCAGTACTTC	CASSTIGRDSYEQYF	.	TRBV28	TRBJ2-7	.
TGTGCCAGCAGCCGGACTAGCGGGAGTGCCGGGGAGCTGTTTTTT	CASSRTSGSAGELFF	TRBD2	TRBV6-5	TRBJ2-2	.
TGTGCCAGCAGTCTGGGGACTCCCAATGAGCAGTTCTTC	CASSLGTPNEQFF	.	TRBV28	TRBJ2-1	.
TGTGCCACCAGCAGAGATCGCTCAAATAGTCAGCCCCAGCATTTT	CATSRDRSNSQPQHF	.	TRBV15	TRBJ1-5	.
TGTGCCAGCAGCTCCCTGGGGGCCTACGAGCAGTACTTC	CASSSLGAYEQYF	.	TRBV13	TRBJ2-7	.
TGTGCCAGCAGCGTAGATGTGGCGGGCACTGAAGCTTTCTTT	CASSVDVAGTEAFF	.	TRBV9	TRBJ1-1	many
TGTGCCAGCGGACAGGGGAGCACCGGGGAGCTGTTTTTT	CASGQGSTGELFF	TRBD1	TRBV11-2	TRBJ2-2	.
TGTGCCAGCAGATCTAGCCCCAAGGGCAGCTCCTACAATGAGCAGTTCTTC	CASRSSPKGSSYNEQFF	.	TRBV7-9	TRBJ2-1	.
TGCGCCAGCAGCCAGCCGGGGGTCTACAATGAGCAGTTCTTC	CASSQPGVYNEQFF	.	TRBV4-1	TRBJ2-1	few
TGTGCCAGCAGCAGGGAGGGAGGGTCTGAAGCTTTCTTT	CASSREGGSEAFF	.	TRBV2	TRBJ1-1	few
TGTGCCAGCAGTGTAGAGGGCACCACTGAAGCTTTCTTT	CASSVEGTTEAFF	.	TRBV2	TRBJ1-1	few